These 10 T cell receptor beta chains share one sample of origin, sequenced in a study of cytomegalovirus exposure and HLA in healthy donors (dated by TCRdb to the late 2010s). Receptors were amplified or captured by the immunoSEQ multiplex PCR assay. The multiplex PCR relied on a mix of 60 forward primers for TCR Vbeta segments and 13 reverse primers for TCR Jbeta segments. TCRdb limited this immuneACCESS table to in-frame rearrangements with V and J called. A share of clones is missing; checked studies link under half to unresolved V genes, and the rest is unexplained. In all, the sample holds about 190,000 clones, and around 90% of those were seen once. The top ten clonotypes cover about 1% of the sample. The sequencing sample was made of PBMCs. These receptors were taken from a boy aged 2 to 10 in good health and CMV-seronegative.

This clone has only one observation. This chain connects TRBV6-5 to TRBJ1-5; 7 bases map to TRBD1. CDR3 length: 14 residues. Germline V CDR1 and CDR2: MNHEY, SVGAGI. The ends lost 4 bases at V and 3 bases at J; junction bases unmatched: 3. In DNA, the CDR3 is TGTGCCAGCAGTTCGGGACAGAACAATCAGCCCCAGCATTTT. Translated: CASSSGQNNQPQHF.

The chain combines TRBV5-4 with TRBJ2-3, with D possibly matching TRBD2 (6 bases). V gave up 4 bases and J gave up 3 bases, with 15 bases separating them. The germline V gene has CDR1 SGHNT and CDR2 YYREEE (reference sequence). This CDR3 is built from 15 residues. CDR3 DNA: TGTGCCAGCAGCAACCACGGGACTCGAACAGATACGCAGTATTTT. Translated: CASSNHGTRTDTQYF.

This chain uses TRBV19 with TRBJ1-4; TRBD1 matches at 9 bases. There are 17 residues in the CDR3. V gave up 8 bases and J gave up 0 bases; unmatched junction bases: 10. Per the germline V gene, CDR1 is LNHDA and CDR2 is SQIVND (reference sequence). The DNA of the CDR3 is TGTGCCAGTCCTAACCGGGGACAGGGCTCAACTAATGAAAAACTGTTTTTT. It is translated as CASPNRGQGSTNEKLFF.

The rearrangement links TRBV27 to TRBJ2-3, with TRBD2 matching 13 bases. CDR1 is MNHEY and CDR2 is SMNVEV in the germline V gene (reference sequence). V dropped 3 bases and J dropped 5; count of bases not matched to a gene: 5. This CDR3 is 16 amino acids long. The CDR3 region has the DNA TGTGCCAGCAGTTTCGCAACTAGCGGGGGGGGAGATACGCAGTATTTT. Translated: CASSFATSGGGDTQYF.

This clone was seen only once. The chain recombines TRBV6-1 with TRBJ2-3; D is uncertain. Germline V gene sequence: CDR1 MNHNS, CDR2 SASEGT. The CDR3 consists of 12 residues. Trimming shortened V by 10 bases and J by 1 base, and 9 bases separated the two germline ends. The DNA of the CDR3 is TGTGCCATACGAAGCGGCACAGATACGCAGTATTTT. This codes for CAIRSGTDTQYF.

About this clone: The identical CDR3 is also encoded by other nucleotide sequences in the sample. The V call is TRBV7-2, the J call TRBJ2-3, with D hard to call. This CDR3 has 14 amino acids. Trimming shortened V by 2 bases and J by 0 bases, and 6 bases separated the two germline ends. Germline V gene lookup returns CDR1 SGHTA and CDR2 FQGNSA. Here the CDR3 DNA reads TGTGCCAGCAGCTTATTGACTAGCACAGATACGCAGTATTTT. This gives the protein CASSLLTSTDTQYF.

This clone was found once. CDR3 protein: CAISAFRVEEGMNTEAFF. The CDR3 bases are TGTGCCATCAGTGCCTTCAGGGTAGAGGAGGGGATGAACACTGAAGCTTTCTTT. V gene TRBV10-3 combines with J gene TRBJ1-1; D possibly corresponds to TRBD1 (5 bases). Trimming stripped 4 bases from V and 0 bases from J, with 21 bases between. The CDR3 has 18 residues. Germline V gene data show CDR1 as ENHRY and CDR2 as SYGVKD.

The chain has TRBV6-6 and TRBJ1-6, with 8 bases lining up with TRBD1. Germline values: CDR1 MNHNY, CDR2 SVGAGI (reference sequence). The CDR3 length is 15 residues. Trimming removed 2 bases from V and 5 bases from J; junction bases left unmatched: 2. CDR3 sequence (DNA): TGTGCCAGCAGTTACGAGGGACAGGATAATTCACCCCTCCACTTT. Amino acids: CASSYEGQDNSPLHF.

The chain employs TRBV5-1 and TRBJ1-6; 7 nucleotides align to TRBD1. Germline V gene lookup returns CDR1 SGHRS and CDR2 YFSETQ. J was trimmed by 8 bases and V by 4 bases; bases with no gene match: 12. The CDR3 has 16 residues. CDR3 amino acids: CASSQLAGTADSPLHF. DNA for the CDR3: TGCGCCAGCAGCCAGCTCGCCGGGACAGCAGATTCACCCCTCCACTTT.

The V call is TRBV5-1, the J call TRBJ1-1; D may be TRBD1 (6 bases). Per the germline V gene, CDR1 is SGHRS and CDR2 is YFSETQ. The CDR3 sequence is 15 residues long. Trimming removed 4 bases from V and 3 bases from J, with 16 bases in between. The CDR3, as DNA: TGCGCCAGCAGCCCCATTACAGGGATTGACACTGAAGCTTTCTTT. Amino acids: CASSPITGIDTEAFF.